A single sample gave rise to the 5 T cell receptor beta chains below, sequenced in a study of cytomegalovirus exposure and HLA in healthy donors. Researchers ran the PCR with 60 Vbeta and 13 Jbeta primers. Libraries were prepared by immunoSEQ multiplex PCR; TCRdb keeps only in-frame clonotypes and omits some of them. The top ten hold approximately 1% of the sample, which has 150,000 to 200,000 clones, around four fifths seen once. Sequenced: PBMCs. Every receptor here comes from a woman aged 40 to 50 in good health and CMV-seronegative.

The chain is built from TRBV5-1 and TRBJ1-2, with a weak D call TRBD1 (5 bases). Deletions cut 3 bases from V and 0 bases from J, with 9 bases between. The CDR3 is made up of 14 amino acids. Germline V gene sequence: CDR1 SGHRS, CDR2 YFSETQ. The CDR3 DNA reads TGCGCCAGCAGCTACGACAGAGCTAACTATGGCTACACCTTC. Residues: CASSYDRANYGYTF.

This rearrangement joins TRBV21-1 to TRBJ2-7; TRBD2 is taken as the D call from the table, unchecked against the DNA. TRBV21-1 is a pseudogene. This CDR3 is built from 16 residues. The CDR3 DNA reads TGTGCCAGCAGCAAAGCGCTTTTCGGCGGAAACTACGAGCAGTACTTC. It yields the protein CASSKALFGGNYEQYF.

The V gene is TRBV5-1, the J gene TRBJ1-5; possibly TRBD1 for D (5 bases). This CDR3 is built from 15 residues. V was pared by 2 bases and J by 0 bases, with 9 bases between. The germline CDR1 and CDR2 sequences are SGHRS and YFSETQ. The CDR3 DNA follows: TGCGCCAGCAGCTTCACAGGTGATAGCAATCAGCCCCAGCATTTT. It is translated as CASSFTGDSNQPQHF. The complete variable domain, with remaining parts taken from reference TRBV5-1 and TRBJ1-5, reads KAGVTQTPRYLIKTRGQQVTLSCSPISGHRSVSWYQQTPGQGLQFLFEYFSETQRNKGNFPGRFSGRQFSNSRSEMNVSTLELGDSALYLCASSFTGDSNQPQHFGDGTRLSIL.

This chain joins TRBV5-1 and TRBJ2-7; 7 bases fit TRBD1. Per germline, CDR1 SGHRS and CDR2 YFSETQ. V lost 4 bases to trimming and J lost 3 bases; unmatched junction nucleotides: 10. The CDR3 loop spans 15 amino acids. CDR3 region: CASSPRQGSVYEQYF. The CDR3 nucleotides read TGCGCCAGCAGCCCGAGACAGGGAAGTGTCTACGAGCAGTACTTC.

A word on this clone: The identical CDR3 is also encoded by other nucleotide sequences in the sample. V gene TRBV9 combines with J gene TRBJ1-1; the match to TRBD1 covers 7 bases. CDR3 length: 14 residues. V was clipped by 3 bases and J by 1 base; unmatched bases: 3. Germline CDR1 SGDLS, CDR2 YYNGEE. The chain's CDR3 is CASSARDRNTEAFF. For the CDR3, the DNA is TGTGCCAGCAGCGCCCGGGACAGGAACACTGAAGCTTTCTTT. Full variable domain (remainder filled in from reference TRBV9 and TRBJ1-1): DSGVTQTPKHLITATGQRVTLRCSPRSGDLSVYWYQQSLDQGLQFLIQYYNGEERAKGNILERFSAQQFPDLHSELNLSSLELGDSALYFCASSARDRNTEAFFGQGTRLTVV.